The 11 T cell receptor beta chains below were found in one sample sequenced in a study of T cell responses to AZD1222 COVID-19 vaccine. Repertoires were generated with immunoSEQ multiplex PCR, while TCRdb's copy carries only in-frame clones and drops some. The repertoire holds approximately 100,000 clones, with 90% as singletons. The sample here was peripheral blood, taken on day 0 of AZD1222 vaccination. Receptor source: an adult in good health.

The J gene is TRBJ1-1, the V gene TRBV3-1 (or the pseudogene TRBV3-2); D perhaps matches TRBD1 (6 bases). CDR3 length: 13 amino acids. Germline loops: CDR1 LGHDT, CDR2 YNNKEL (reference sequence). The germline V and J ends were trimmed by 4 bases and 8 bases, with 14 bases remaining between them. CDR3: CASSPPGHVEAFF. DNA of the CDR3: TGTGCCAGCAGCCCGCCGGGACATGTAGAAGCTTTCTTT.

The CDR3 loop reads CASRRQADYGYTF. CDR3 in DNA: TGTGCCAGCAGGAGGCAGGCAGACTATGGCTACACCTTC. The chain is built from TRBV27 and TRBJ1-2; D gene ambiguous. From germline, CDR1 is MNHEY and CDR2 SMNVEV (reference sequence). The CDR3 runs 13 residues. V was clipped by 6 bases and J by 3 bases, with 11 bases between them.

With respect to this clone: Other DNA variants within this sample encode the same CDR3. J is TRBJ2-7 and V is TRBV24-1, with 8 bases lining up with TRBD1. CDR3 length equals 13 residues. Germline CDR1 and CDR2: KGHDR and SFDVKD. The V gene end was trimmed by 4 bases and the J gene end by 4 bases; junction bases not matched to a gene: 2. In DNA, the CDR3 is TGTGCCACCAGTGAAGGACAGGGATACGAGCAGTACTTC. Translation gives CATSEGQGYEQYF.

Concerning this clone itself: The sample contains more than one DNA sequence encoding this CDR3. The V call is TRBV5-1, the J call TRBJ1-2; 8 bases are a match to TRBD1. The germline V gene has CDR1 SGHRS and CDR2 YFSETQ. The CDR3 contains 13 residues. Trimming removed 4 bases from V and 4 bases from J; junction bases left unmatched: 3. The CDR3 coding sequence is TGCGCCAGCAGCCCCGGACAGGGCTATGGCTACACCTTC. This gives the protein CASSPGQGYGYTF.

The rearrangement joins TRBV10-2 to TRBJ1-3, with D possibly matching TRBD1 (6 bases). Germline values: CDR1 WSHSY, CDR2 SAAADI. V was trimmed by 10 bases and J by 1 base, leaving 20 bases between them. The CDR3 covers 16 residues. In nucleotides, the CDR3 is TGCGCCAAAAGGGGGGCAGGGGCGCCTTCTGGAAACACCATATATTTT. This encodes CAKRGAGAPSGNTIYF.

This chain's CDR3 is CASSYSTRLKETQYF. The CDR3 DNA reads as TGTGCCAGCAGTTATTCGACTCGTCTAAAAGAGACCCAGTACTTC. The chain joins TRBV6-5 to TRBJ2-5, with D uncertain. The CDR3 covers 15 residues. Looked up from germline, CDR1 is MNHEY and CDR2 is SVGAGI. V lost 3 bases and J 3 bases, leaving 14 bases between the germline ends.

The chain carries TRBV13 and TRBJ2-1; maybe TRBD2 (5 bases). The CDR3 has 17 amino acids. CDR1 is PRHDT, CDR2 FYEKMQ, per germline (reference sequence). V was cut by 2 bases and J by 0 bases, with 14 bases left in between. CDR3 region: CASSLYEGFSSYNEQFF. The CDR3, as DNA: TGTGCCAGCAGCTTATACGAGGGCTTTTCCTCCTACAATGAGCAGTTCTTC.

The chain joins TRBV15 to TRBJ2-7; D is uncertain. This CDR3 comprises 15 residues. V dropped 1 base and J dropped 0 bases, with 10 bases sitting between them. The germline CDR1 and CDR2 sequences are LNHNV and YYDKDF (reference sequence). In DNA form, the CDR3 reads TGTGCCACCAGCAGAGGATGGGGTTTCTCCTACGAGCAGTACTTC. Translating gives CATSRGWGFSYEQYF.

The rearrangement uses TRBV18 and TRBJ2-1; D possibly corresponds to TRBD2 (6 bases). Trimming shortened V by 2 bases and J by 7 bases, and 12 bases separated the two germline ends. Looked up from germline, CDR1 is KGHSH and CDR2 is LQKENI. The CDR3 totals 14 residues. This CDR3 is CASSPRRGANEQFF. For the CDR3, the DNA is TGTGCCAGCTCACCAAGGCGGGGCGCGAATGAGCAGTTCTTC.

This chain connects TRBV7-9 to TRBJ1-2; TRBD1 aligns across 8 bases. This CDR3 contains 18 residues. Trimming at V came to 1 base and at J to 2 bases, leaving 12 bases not matched to a gene. CDR1 is SEHNR, CDR2 FQNEAQ, per germline (reference sequence). This chain's CDR3 is CASSLGVRGDRRNYGYTF. CDR3 nucleotide sequence: TGTGCCAGCAGCTTAGGAGTTCGTGGGGACAGGAGGAACTATGGCTACACCTTC.

The sample holds a few counts of this clone. V usage is TRBV9 and J usage is TRBJ2-3, with TRBD2 matching over 7 bases. There are 17 residues in the CDR3. The V gene end was trimmed by 3 bases and the J gene end by 2 bases; junction bases not matched to a gene: 12. CDR1 SGDLS and CDR2 YYNGEE come from the germline V gene. The CDR3 DNA is TGTGCCAGCAGCGCCCGGGACTACGGAACCCTCACAGATACGCAGTATTTT. Protein product: CASSARDYGTLTDTQYF. Looking up the rest from reference TRBV9 and TRBJ2-3 gives the full variable domain: DSGVTQTPKHLITATGQRVTLRCSPRSGDLSVYWYQQSLDQGLQFLIQYYNGEERAKGNILERFSAQQFPDLHSELNLSSLELGDSALYFCASSARDYGTLTDTQYFGPGTRLTVL.